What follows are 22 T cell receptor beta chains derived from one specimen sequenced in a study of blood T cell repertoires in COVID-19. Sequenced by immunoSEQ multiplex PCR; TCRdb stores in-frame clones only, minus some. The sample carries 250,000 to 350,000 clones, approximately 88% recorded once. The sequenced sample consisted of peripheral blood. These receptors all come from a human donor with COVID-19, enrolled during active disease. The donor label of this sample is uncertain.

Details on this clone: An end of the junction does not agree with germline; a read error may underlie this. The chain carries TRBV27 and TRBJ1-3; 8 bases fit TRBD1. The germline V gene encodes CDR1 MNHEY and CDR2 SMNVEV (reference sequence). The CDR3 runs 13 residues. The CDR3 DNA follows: TGTGCCAGCAGGGGACAGGCTGGAGACACCATATATTTT. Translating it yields CASRGQAGDTIYF.

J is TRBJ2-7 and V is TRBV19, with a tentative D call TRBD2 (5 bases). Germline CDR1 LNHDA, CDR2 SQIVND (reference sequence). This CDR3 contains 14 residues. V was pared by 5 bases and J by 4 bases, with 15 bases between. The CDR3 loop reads CASSPLRAIYEQYF. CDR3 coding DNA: TGTGCCAGTAGTCCCTTGAGGGCGATATACGAGCAGTACTTC.

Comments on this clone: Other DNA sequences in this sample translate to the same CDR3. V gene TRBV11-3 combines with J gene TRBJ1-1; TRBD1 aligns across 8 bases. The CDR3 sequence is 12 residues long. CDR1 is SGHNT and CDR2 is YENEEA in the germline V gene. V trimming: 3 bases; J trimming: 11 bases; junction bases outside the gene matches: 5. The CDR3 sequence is CASSLRTGKAFF. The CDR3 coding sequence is TGTGCCAGCAGCTTGAGGACAGGGAAGGCTTTCTTT.

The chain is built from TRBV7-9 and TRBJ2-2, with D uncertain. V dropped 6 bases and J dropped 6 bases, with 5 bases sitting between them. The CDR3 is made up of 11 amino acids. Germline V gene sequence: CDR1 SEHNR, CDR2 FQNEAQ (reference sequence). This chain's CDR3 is CASSVSGELFF. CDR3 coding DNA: TGTGCCAGCAGTGTCTCCGGGGAGCTGTTTTTT. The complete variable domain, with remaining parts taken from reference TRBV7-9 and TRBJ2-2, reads DTGVSQNPRHKITKRGQNVTFRCDPISEHNRLYWYRQTLGQGPEFLTYFQNEAQLEKSRLLSDRFSAERPKGSFSTLEIQRTEQGDSAMYLCASSVSGELFFGEGSRLTVL.

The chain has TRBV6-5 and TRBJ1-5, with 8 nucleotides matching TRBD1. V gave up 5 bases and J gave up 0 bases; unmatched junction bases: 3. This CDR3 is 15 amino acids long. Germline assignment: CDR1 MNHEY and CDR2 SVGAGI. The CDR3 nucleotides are TGTGCCAGCAGTCAGGACAGGGATAGCAATCAGCCCCAGCATTTT. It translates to CASSQDRDSNQPQHF.

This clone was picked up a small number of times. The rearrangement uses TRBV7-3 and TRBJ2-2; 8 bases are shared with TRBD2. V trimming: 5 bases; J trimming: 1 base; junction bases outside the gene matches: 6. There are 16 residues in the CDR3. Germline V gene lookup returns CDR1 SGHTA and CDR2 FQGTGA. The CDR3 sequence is CASSKTSGMNTGELFF. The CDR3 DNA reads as TGTGCCAGCAGCAAAACTAGCGGAATGAACACCGGGGAGCTGTTTTTT.

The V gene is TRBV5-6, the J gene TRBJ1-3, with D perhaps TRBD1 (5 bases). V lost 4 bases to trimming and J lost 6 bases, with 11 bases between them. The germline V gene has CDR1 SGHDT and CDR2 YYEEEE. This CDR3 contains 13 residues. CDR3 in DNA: TGTGCCAGCAGCCCTAGGGGATTAAACACCATATATTTT. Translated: CASSPRGLNTIYF.

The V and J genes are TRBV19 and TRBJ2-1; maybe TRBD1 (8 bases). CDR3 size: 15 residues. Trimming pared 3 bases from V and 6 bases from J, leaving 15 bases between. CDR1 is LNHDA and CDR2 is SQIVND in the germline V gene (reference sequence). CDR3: CASSIGQGGGNEQFF. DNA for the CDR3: TGTGCCAGTAGTATCGGACAGGGCGGGGGCAATGAGCAGTTCTTC.

In DNA, the CDR3 is TGTGCCAGCAGCATAACCGGGACATTCGACGAGCAGTACTTC. This gives the protein CASSITGTFDEQYF. J is TRBJ2-7 and V is TRBV7-9; the D gene is possibly TRBD1 (6 bases). The germline CDR1 and CDR2 sequences are SEHNR and FQNEAQ (reference sequence). The CDR3 runs to 14 residues. Trimming cost V 5 bases and J 5 bases, with 16 bases left between them.

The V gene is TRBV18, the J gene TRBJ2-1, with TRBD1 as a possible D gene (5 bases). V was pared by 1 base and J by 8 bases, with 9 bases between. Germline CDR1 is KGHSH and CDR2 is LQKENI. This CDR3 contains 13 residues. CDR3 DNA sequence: TGTGCCAGCTCACCACGGGGCGAGGATGAGCAGTTCTTC. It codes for CASSPRGEDEQFF. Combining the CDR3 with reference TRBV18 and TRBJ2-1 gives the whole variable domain NAGVMQNPRHLVRRRGQEARLRCSPMKGHSHVYWYRQLPEEGLKFMVYLQKENIIDESGMPKERFSAEFPKEGPSILRIQQVVRGDSAAYFCASSPRGEDEQFFGPGTRLTVL.

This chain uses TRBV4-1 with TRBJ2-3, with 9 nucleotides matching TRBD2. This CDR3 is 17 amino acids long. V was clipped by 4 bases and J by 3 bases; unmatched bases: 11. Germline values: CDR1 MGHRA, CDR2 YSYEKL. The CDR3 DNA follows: TGCGCCAGCAGCCGGTCGACACTGACTAGCGGTACAGATACGCAGTATTTT. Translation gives CASSRSTLTSGTDTQYF.

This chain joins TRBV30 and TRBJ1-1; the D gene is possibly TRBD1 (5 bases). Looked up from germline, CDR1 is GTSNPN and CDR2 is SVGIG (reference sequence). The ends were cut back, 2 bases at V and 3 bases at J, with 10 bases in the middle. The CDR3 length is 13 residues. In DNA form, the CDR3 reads TGTGCCTGGAGTATACGGGGGGACACTGAAGCTTTCTTT. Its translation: CAWSIRGDTEAFF. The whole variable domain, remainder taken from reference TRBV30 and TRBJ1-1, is SQTIHQWPATLVQPVGSPLSLECTVEGTSNPNLYWYRQAAGRGLQLLFYSVGIGQISSEVPQNLSASRPQDRQFILSSKKLLLSDSGFYLCAWSIRGDTEAFFGQGTRLTVV.

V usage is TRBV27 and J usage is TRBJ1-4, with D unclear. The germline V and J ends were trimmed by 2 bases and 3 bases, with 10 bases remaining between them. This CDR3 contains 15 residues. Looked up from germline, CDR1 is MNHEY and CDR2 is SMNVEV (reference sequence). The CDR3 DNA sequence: TGTGCCAGCAGTTTAAGGTGGGCAGCTAATGAAAAACTGTTTTTT. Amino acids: CASSLRWAANEKLFF.

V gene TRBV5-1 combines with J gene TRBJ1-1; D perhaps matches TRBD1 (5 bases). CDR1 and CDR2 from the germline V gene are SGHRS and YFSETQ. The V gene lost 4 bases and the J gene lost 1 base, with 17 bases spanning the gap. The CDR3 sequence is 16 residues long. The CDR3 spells CASSITPGLENTEAFF. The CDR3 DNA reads TGCGCCAGCAGCATAACGCCAGGGCTGGAGAACACTGAAGCTTTCTTT.

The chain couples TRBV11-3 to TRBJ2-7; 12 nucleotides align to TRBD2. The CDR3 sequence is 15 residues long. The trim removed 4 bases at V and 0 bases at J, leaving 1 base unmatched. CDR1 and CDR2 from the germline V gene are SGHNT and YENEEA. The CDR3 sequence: CASSSTSGGSYEQYF. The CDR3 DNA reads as TGTGCCAGCAGCTCGACTAGCGGGGGCTCCTACGAGCAGTACTTC.

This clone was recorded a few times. The CDR3 reads CASSDWTSGEYNEQFF. CDR3 DNA sequence: TGTGCCAGCAGTGACTGGACTAGCGGGGAATACAATGAGCAGTTCTTC. The chain employs TRBV2 and TRBJ2-1; TRBD2 aligns across 12 bases. With 3 bases clipped from V and 4 bases from J, the junction kept 4 bases outside the gene matches. Germline CDR1 is SNHLY and CDR2 is FYNNEI. The CDR3 spans 16 residues.

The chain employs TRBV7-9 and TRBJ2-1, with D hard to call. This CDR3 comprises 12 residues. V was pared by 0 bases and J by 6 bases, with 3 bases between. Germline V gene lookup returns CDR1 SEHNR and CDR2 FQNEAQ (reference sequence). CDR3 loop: CASSLAANEQFF. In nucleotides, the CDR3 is TGTGCCAGCAGCTTAGCGGCCAATGAGCAGTTCTTC. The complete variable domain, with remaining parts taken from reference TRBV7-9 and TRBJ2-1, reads DTGVSQNPRHKITKRGQNVTFRCDPISEHNRLYWYRQTLGQGPEFLTYFQNEAQLEKSRLLSDRFSAERPKGSFSTLEIQRTEQGDSAMYLCASSLAANEQFFGPGTRLTVL.

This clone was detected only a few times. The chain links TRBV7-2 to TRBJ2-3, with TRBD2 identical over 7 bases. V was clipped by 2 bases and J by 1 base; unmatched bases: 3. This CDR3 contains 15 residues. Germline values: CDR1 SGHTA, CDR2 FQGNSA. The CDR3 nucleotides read TGTGCCAGCAGCTTATACGCGGGAGGCACAGATACGCAGTATTTT. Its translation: CASSLYAGGTDTQYF.

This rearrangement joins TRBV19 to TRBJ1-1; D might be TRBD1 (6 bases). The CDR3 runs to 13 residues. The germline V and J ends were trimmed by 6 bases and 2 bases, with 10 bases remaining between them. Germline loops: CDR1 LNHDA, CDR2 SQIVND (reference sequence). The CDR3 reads CASSTQGNTEAFF. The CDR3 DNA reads TGTGCCAGTAGCACACAGGGAAACACTGAAGCTTTCTTT.

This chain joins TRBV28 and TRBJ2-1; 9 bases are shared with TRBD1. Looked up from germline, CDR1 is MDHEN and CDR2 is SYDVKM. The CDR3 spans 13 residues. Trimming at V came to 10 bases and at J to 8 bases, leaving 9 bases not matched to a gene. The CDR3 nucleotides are TGTGCCATCAGACAGGGGGGTCGTCATGAGCAGTTCTTC. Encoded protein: CAIRQGGRHEQFF.

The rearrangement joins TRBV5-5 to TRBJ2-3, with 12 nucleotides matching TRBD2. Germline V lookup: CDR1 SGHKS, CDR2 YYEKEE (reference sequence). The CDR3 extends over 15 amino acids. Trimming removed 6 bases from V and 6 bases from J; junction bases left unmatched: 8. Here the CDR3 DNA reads TGTGCCAGCAATCCTAGCGGGAGGGTTATTGATACGCAGTATTTT. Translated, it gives CASNPSGRVIDTQYF.

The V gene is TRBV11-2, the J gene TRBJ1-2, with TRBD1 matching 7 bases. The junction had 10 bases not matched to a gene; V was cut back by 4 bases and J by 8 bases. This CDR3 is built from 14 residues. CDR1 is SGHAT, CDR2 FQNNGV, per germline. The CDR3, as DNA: TGTGCCAGCAGCTCGGGACAGTCTGGTTCCGGCTACACCTTC. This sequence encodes CASSSGQSGSGYTF. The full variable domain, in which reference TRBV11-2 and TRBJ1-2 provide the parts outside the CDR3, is EAGVAQSPRYKIIEKRQSVAFWCNPISGHATLYWYQQILGQGPKLLIQFQNNGVVDDSQLPKDRFSAERLKGVDSTLKIQPAKLEDSAVYLCASSSGQSGSGYTFGSGTRLTVV.